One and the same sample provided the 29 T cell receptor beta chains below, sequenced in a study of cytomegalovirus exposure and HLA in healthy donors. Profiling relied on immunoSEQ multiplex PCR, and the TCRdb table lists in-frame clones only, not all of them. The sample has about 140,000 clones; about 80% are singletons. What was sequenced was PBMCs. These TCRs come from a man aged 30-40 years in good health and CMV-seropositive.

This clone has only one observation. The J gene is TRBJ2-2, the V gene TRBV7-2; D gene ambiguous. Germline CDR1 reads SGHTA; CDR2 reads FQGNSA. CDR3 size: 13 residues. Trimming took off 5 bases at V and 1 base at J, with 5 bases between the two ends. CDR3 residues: CASSPRNTGELFF. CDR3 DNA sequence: TGTGCCAGCAGCCCCCGGAACACCGGGGAGCTGTTTTTT.

The CDR3 spells CATSRDGAQTDDYGYTF. In nucleotides, the CDR3 is TGTGCCACCAGCAGAGATGGGGCGCAGACAGACGATTATGGCTACACCTTC. This chain connects TRBV15 to TRBJ1-2; tentatively, D is TRBD1 (5 bases). CDR1 is LNHNV, CDR2 YYDKDF, per germline (reference sequence). Between the trimmed V and J ends, which lost 0 bases and 5 bases, there was a span of 19 bases. This CDR3 spans 17 amino acids.

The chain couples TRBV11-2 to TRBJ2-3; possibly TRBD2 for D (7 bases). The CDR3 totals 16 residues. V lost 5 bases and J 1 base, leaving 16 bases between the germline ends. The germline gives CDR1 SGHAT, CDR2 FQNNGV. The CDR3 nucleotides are TGTGCCAGCAGCCCCCGGGGGGCTAGCGGCACAGATACGCAGTATTTT. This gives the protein CASSPRGASGTDTQYF.

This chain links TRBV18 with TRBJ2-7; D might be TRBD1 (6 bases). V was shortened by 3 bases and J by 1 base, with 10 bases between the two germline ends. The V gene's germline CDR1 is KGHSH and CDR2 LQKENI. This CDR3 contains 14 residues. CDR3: CASSPGAGSYEQYF. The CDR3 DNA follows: TGTGCCAGCTCACCGGGGGCTGGTTCCTACGAGCAGTACTTC. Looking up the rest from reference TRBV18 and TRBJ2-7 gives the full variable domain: NAGVMQNPRHLVRRRGQEARLRCSPMKGHSHVYWYRQLPEEGLKFMVYLQKENIIDESGMPKERFSAEFPKEGPSILRIQQVVRGDSAAYFCASSPGAGSYEQYFGPGTRLTVT.

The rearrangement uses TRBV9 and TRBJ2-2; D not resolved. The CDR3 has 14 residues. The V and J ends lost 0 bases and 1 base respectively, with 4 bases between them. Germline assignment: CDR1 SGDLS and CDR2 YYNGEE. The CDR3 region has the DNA TGTGCCAGCAGCGTAGACGGGAACACCGGGGAGCTGTTTTTT. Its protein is CASSVDGNTGELFF.

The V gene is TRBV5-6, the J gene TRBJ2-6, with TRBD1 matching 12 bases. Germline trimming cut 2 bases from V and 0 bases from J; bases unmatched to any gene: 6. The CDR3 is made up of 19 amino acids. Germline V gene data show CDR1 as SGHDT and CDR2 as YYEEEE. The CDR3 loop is CASSLPGQGAHSGANVLTF. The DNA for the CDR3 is TGTGCCAGCAGCTTACCGGGACAGGGGGCGCACTCTGGGGCCAACGTCCTGACTTTC.

CDR3 protein: CASSLVGLAEETQYF. The CDR3, as DNA: TGCGCCAGCAGCTTGGTGGGACTAGCGGAAGAGACCCAGTACTTC. The chain employs TRBV5-1 and TRBJ2-5; 11 bases match TRBD2. This CDR3 comprises 15 residues. V gave up 0 bases and J gave up 3 bases; unmatched junction bases: 1. Per the germline V gene, CDR1 is SGHRS and CDR2 is YFSETQ. The full variable domain, completed using reference TRBV5-1 and TRBJ2-5, is KAGVTQTPRYLIKTRGQQVTLSCSPISGHRSVSWYQQTPGQGLQFLFEYFSETQRNKGNFPGRFSGRQFSNSRSEMNVSTLELGDSALYLCASSLVGLAEETQYFGPGTRLLVL.

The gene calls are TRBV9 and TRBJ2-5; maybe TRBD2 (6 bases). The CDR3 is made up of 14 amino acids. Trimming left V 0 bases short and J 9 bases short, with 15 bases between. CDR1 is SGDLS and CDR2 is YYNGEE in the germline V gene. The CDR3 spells CASSVGSSRGAQYF. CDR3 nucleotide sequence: TGTGCCAGCAGCGTAGGTAGTTCTCGCGGGGCCCAGTACTTC.

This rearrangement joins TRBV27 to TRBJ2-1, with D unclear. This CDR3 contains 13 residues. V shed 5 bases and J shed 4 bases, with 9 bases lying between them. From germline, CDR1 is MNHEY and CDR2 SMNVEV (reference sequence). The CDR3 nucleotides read TGTGCCAGCAGTCCCTACCCTTACAATGAGCAGTTCTTC. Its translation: CASSPYPYNEQFF.

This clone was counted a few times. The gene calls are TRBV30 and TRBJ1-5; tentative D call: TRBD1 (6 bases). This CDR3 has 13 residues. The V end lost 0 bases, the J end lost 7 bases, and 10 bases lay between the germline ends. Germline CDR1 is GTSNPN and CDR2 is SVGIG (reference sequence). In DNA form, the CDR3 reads TGTGCCTGGAGTGTCAGGGGTGGGCAGCCCCAGCATTTT. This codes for CAWSVRGGQPQHF.

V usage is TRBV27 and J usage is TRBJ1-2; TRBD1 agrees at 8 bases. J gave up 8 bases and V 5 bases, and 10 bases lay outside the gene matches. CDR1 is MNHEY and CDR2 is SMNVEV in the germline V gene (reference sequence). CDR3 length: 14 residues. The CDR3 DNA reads TGTGCCAGCAGTCCCTCGGGACAGGTCGTAGGCTACACCTTC. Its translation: CASSPSGQVVGYTF.

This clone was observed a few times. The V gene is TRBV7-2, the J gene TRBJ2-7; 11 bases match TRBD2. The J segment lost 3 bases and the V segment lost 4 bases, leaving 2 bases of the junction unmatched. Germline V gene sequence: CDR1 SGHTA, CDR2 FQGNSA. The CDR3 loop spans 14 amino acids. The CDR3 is CASSYGTSGYEQYF. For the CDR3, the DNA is TGTGCCAGCAGCTATGGGACTAGCGGCTACGAGCAGTACTTC. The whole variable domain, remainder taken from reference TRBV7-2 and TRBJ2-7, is GAGVSQSPSNKVTEKGKDVELRCDPISGHTALYWYRQSLGQGLEFLIYFQGNSAPDKSGLPSDRFSAERTGGSVSTLTIQRTQQEDSAVYLCASSYGTSGYEQYFGPGTRLTVT.

The CDR3 sequence: CASSRDRRETQYF. The CDR3 DNA reads as TGTGCCAGCAGCCGGGACAGAAGAGAGACCCAGTACTTC. The chain recombines TRBV5-6 with TRBJ2-5; 7 bases are a match to TRBD1. Unmatched junction bases numbered 4, after V lost 4 bases and J lost 4 bases. Germline V lookup: CDR1 SGHDT, CDR2 YYEEEE. The CDR3 runs 13 residues.

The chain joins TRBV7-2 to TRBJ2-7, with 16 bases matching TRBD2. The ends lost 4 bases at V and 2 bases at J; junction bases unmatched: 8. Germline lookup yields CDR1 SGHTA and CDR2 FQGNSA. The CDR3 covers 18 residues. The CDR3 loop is CASSSGLAGGPDPYEQYF. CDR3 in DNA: TGTGCCAGCAGCTCGGGACTAGCGGGGGGGCCCGACCCCTACGAGCAGTACTTC. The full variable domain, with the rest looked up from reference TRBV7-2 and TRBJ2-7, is GAGVSQSPSNKVTEKGKDVELRCDPISGHTALYWYRQSLGQGLEFLIYFQGNSAPDKSGLPSDRFSAERTGGSVSTLTIQRTQQEDSAVYLCASSSGLAGGPDPYEQYFGPGTRLTVT.

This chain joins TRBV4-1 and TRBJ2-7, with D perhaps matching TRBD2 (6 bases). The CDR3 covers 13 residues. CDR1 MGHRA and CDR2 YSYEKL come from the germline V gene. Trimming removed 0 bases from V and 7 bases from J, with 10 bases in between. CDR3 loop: CASSQDMGGEQYF. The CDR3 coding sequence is TGCGCCAGCAGCCAAGATATGGGGGGAGAGCAGTACTTC.

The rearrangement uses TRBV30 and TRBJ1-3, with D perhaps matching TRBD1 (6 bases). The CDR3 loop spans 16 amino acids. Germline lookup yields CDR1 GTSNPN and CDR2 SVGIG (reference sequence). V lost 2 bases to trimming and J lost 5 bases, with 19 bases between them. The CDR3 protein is CAWSLTRTVRRNTIYF. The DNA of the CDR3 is TGTGCCTGGAGTCTCACTAGGACAGTTCGGAGAAACACCATATATTTT.

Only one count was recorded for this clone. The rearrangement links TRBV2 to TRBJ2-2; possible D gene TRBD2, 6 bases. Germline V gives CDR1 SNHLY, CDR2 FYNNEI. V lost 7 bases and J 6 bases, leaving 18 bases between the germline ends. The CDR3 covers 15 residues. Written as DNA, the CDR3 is TGTGCCAGCACCGTGGTGGAGGCGGGGTCCGGGGAGCTGTTTTTT. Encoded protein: CASTVVEAGSGELFF.

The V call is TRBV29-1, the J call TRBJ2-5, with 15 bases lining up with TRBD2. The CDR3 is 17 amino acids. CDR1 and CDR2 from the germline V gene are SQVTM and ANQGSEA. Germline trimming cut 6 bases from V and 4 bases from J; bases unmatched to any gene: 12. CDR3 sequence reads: CSVYIGLAGGPGETQYF. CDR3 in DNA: TGCAGCGTCTACATAGGACTAGCGGGAGGGCCGGGAGAGACCCAGTACTTC.

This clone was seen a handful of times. As DNA, the CDR3 is TGTGCCAGCAGCCTACAGGGGGCGCGTGAGACCCAGTACTTC. Protein: CASSLQGARETQYF. The chain employs TRBV2 and TRBJ2-5, with TRBD1 matching over 9 bases. CDR1 SNHLY and CDR2 FYNNEI come from the germline V gene. The J segment lost 5 bases and the V segment lost 6 bases, leaving 7 bases of the junction unmatched. There are 14 residues in the CDR3.

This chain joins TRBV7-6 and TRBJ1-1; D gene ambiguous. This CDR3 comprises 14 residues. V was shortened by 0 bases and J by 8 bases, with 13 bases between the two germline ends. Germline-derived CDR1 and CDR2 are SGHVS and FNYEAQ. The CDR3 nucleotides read TGTGCCAGCAGCTTAGCGTATGGGGAGGAAGAAGCTTTCTTT. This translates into CASSLAYGEEEAFF. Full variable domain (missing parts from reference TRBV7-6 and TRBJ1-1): GAGVSQSPRYKVTKRGQDVALRCDPISGHVSLYWYRQALGQGPEFLTYFNYEAQQDKSGLPNDRFSAERPEGSISTLTIQRTEQRDSAMYRCASSLAYGEEEAFFGQGTRLTVV.

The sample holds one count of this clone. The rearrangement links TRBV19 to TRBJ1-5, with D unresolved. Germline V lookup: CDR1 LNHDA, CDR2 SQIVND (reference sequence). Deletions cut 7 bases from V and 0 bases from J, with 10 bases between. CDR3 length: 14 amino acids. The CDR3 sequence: CASTPTHSNQPQHF. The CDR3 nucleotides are TGTGCCAGTACCCCGACTCATAGCAATCAGCCCCAGCATTTT.

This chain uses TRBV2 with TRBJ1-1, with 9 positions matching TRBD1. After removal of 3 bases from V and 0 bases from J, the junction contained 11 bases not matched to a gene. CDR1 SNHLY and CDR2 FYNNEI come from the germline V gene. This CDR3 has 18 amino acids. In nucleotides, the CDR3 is TGTGCCAGCAGTGATAGGACAGGGGTCGCACTCATGAACACTGAAGCTTTCTTT. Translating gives CASSDRTGVALMNTEAFF.

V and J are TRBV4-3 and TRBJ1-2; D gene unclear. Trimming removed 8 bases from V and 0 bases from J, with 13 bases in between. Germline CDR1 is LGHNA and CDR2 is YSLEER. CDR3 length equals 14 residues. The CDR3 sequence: CASSIAVSNYGYTF. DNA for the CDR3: TGCGCCAGCTCGATAGCGGTTTCTAACTATGGCTACACCTTC.

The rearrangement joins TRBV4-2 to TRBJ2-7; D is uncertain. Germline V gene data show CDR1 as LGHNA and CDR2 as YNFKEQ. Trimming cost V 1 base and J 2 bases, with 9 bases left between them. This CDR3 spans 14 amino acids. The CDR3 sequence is CASSQVGSPYEQYF. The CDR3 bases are TGTGCCAGCAGCCAAGTCGGGTCCCCCTACGAGCAGTACTTC.

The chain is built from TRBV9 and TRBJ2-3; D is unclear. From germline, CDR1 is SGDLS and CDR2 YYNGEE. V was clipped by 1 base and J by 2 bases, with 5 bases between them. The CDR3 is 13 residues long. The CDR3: CASSVSITDTQYF. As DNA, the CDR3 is TGTGCCAGCAGCGTATCAATCACAGATACGCAGTATTTT.

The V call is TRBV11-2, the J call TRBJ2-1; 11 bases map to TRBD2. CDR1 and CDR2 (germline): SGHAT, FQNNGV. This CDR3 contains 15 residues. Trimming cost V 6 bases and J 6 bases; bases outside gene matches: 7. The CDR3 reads CASRRWGLAVNEQFF. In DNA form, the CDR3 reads TGTGCCAGCAGGCGTTGGGGACTAGCGGTCAATGAGCAGTTCTTC.

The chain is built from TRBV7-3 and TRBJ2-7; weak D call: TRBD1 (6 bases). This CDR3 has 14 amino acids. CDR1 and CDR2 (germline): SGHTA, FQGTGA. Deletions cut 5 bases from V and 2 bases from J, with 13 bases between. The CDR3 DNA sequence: TGTGCCAGCAGCCCCCGGGACATAACCTACGAGCAGTACTTC. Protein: CASSPRDITYEQYF.

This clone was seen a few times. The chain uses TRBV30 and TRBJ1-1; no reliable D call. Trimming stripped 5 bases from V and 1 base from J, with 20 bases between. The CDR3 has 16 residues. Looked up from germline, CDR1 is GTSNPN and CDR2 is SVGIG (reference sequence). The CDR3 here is CAWSPLGRAGNTEAFF. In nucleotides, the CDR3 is TGTGCCTGGTCCCCCCTCGGTAGGGCGGGGAACACTGAAGCTTTCTTT. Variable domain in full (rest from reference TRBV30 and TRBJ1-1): SQTIHQWPATLVQPVGSPLSLECTVEGTSNPNLYWYRQAAGRGLQLLFYSVGIGQISSEVPQNLSASRPQDRQFILSSKKLLLSDSGFYLCAWSPLGRAGNTEAFFGQGTRLTVV.

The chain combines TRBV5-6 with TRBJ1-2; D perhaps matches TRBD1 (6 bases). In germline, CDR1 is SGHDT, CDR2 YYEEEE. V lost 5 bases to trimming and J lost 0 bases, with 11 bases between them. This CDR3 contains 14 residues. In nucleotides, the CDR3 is TGTGCCAGCAGTCCCGGACAGACTAACTATGGCTACACCTTC. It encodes CASSPGQTNYGYTF.